Each of the 16 T cell receptor beta chains below was sequenced from the same sample in a study of T cell responses to AZD1222 COVID-19 vaccine. The protocol was immunoSEQ multiplex PCR, while the TCRdb copy is restricted to in-frame clones and leaves out a portion. The profile shows over 100,000 clones, approximately 84% of them singletons. The sample consisted of peripheral blood, taken on day 0 of AZD1222 vaccination. The source of these receptors is an adult in good health.

The rearrangement joins TRBV4-2 to TRBJ1-6; no clear D. The CDR3 length is 15 residues. Germline loops: CDR1 LGHNA, CDR2 YNFKEQ. Deletions cut 1 base from V and 0 bases from J, with 4 bases between. CDR3 DNA sequence: TGTGCCAGCAGCCAAGGGAGCTCCTATAATTCACCCCTCCACTTT. This sequence encodes CASSQGSSYNSPLHF.

The chain employs TRBV28 and TRBJ2-1; perhaps TRBD2 as D (5 bases). V gave up 7 bases and J gave up 0 bases, with 13 bases separating them. From germline, CDR1 is MDHEN and CDR2 SYDVKM. This CDR3 has 15 amino acids. As DNA, the CDR3 is TGTGCCAGCACCGAAGTCGGGGTCTCCTACAATGAGCAGTTCTTC. It encodes CASTEVGVSYNEQFF.

The sample holds one count of this clone. The rearrangement links TRBV25-1 to TRBJ1-4; D may be TRBD1 (5 bases). The CDR3 sequence is 14 residues long. V was cut by 3 bases and J by 8 bases, with 13 bases left in between. Germline CDR1 MGHDK, CDR2 SYGVNS. CDR3 nucleotide sequence: TGTGCCAGCAGTGATCGGCAGGGAGCGGAAAAACTGTTTTTT. Translation: CASSDRQGAEKLFF.

V usage is TRBV7-9 and J usage is TRBJ1-6; no clear D. Trimming removed 3 bases from V and 10 bases from J, with 13 bases in between. The CDR3 contains 14 residues. The germline CDR1 and CDR2 sequences are SEHNR and FQNEAQ (reference sequence). The CDR3 DNA sequence: TGTGCCAGCAGCTTCGCCCGACCGGGGTCACCCCTCCACTTT. Translating gives CASSFARPGSPLHF.

The J gene is TRBJ1-4, the V gene TRBV6-5, with D tentatively TRBD1 (5 bases). V lost 2 bases, J lost 8 bases, and 12 bases lay in between. CDR3 length: 14 residues. Germline V gene lookup returns CDR1 MNHEY and CDR2 SVGAGI. CDR3 in DNA: TGTGCCAGCAGTTACGCGGGGCTTAAGGAAAAACTGTTTTTT. The encoded protein is CASSYAGLKEKLFF.

This chain links TRBV18 with TRBJ1-6, with D unresolved. CDR3 length equals 16 residues. Trimming pared 5 bases from V and 5 bases from J, leaving 16 bases between. Germline CDR1 is KGHSH and CDR2 is LQKENI. CDR3 residues: CASSSRWTPNNSPLHF. Written as DNA, the CDR3 is TGTGCCAGCTCATCCCGGTGGACGCCCAATAATTCACCCCTCCACTTT. Full variable domain (outside the CDR3, taken from reference TRBV18 and TRBJ1-6): NAGVMQNPRHLVRRRGQEARLRCSPMKGHSHVYWYRQLPEEGLKFMVYLQKENIIDESGMPKERFSAEFPKEGPSILRIQQVVRGDSAAYFCASSSRWTPNNSPLHFGNGTRLTVT.

In DNA form, the CDR3 reads TGTGCCAGCTCACCAAGGGTAGGAGCAACTAATGAAAAACTGTTTTTT. Protein product: CASSPRVGATNEKLFF. The gene calls are TRBV18 and TRBJ1-4, with D hard to call. This CDR3 spans 16 amino acids. The germline gives CDR1 KGHSH, CDR2 LQKENI. The V gene lost 2 bases and the J gene lost 0 bases, with 10 bases spanning the gap. Using reference TRBV18 and TRBJ1-4 for the parts outside the CDR3, the full variable domain is NAGVMQNPRHLVRRRGQEARLRCSPMKGHSHVYWYRQLPEEGLKFMVYLQKENIIDESGMPKERFSAEFPKEGPSILRIQQVVRGDSAAYFCASSPRVGATNEKLFFGSGTQLSVL.

The chain carries TRBV5-1 and TRBJ2-3; 11 bases align to TRBD2. This CDR3 region has 16 residues. The V segment lost 0 bases and the J segment 6 bases; nucleotides outside the gene matches: 6. Germline V gene sequence: CDR1 SGHRS, CDR2 YFSETQ. CDR3 region: CASSLVSGGAADTQYF. DNA for the CDR3: TGCGCCAGCAGCTTGGTTAGCGGGGGGGCCGCGGATACGCAGTATTTT. Full variable domain (outside the CDR3, taken from reference TRBV5-1 and TRBJ2-3): KAGVTQTPRYLIKTRGQQVTLSCSPISGHRSVSWYQQTPGQGLQFLFEYFSETQRNKGNFPGRFSGRQFSNSRSEMNVSTLELGDSALYLCASSLVSGGAADTQYFGPGTRLTVL.

This chain uses TRBV28 with TRBJ1-2; perhaps TRBD1 as D (6 bases). The germline V gene encodes CDR1 MDHEN and CDR2 SYDVKM. The CDR3 consists of 12 residues. Trimming pared 4 bases from V and 6 bases from J, leaving 9 bases between. The CDR3 loop reads CASSSQGDGYTF. The CDR3 coding sequence is TGTGCCAGCAGTTCACAGGGAGATGGCTACACCTTC.

The gene calls are TRBV27 and TRBJ2-3, with 14 bases identical to TRBD2. Germline V CDR1 and CDR2: MNHEY, SMNVEV (reference sequence). V lost 6 bases to trimming and J lost 3 bases; unmatched junction nucleotides: 5. There are 16 residues in the CDR3. The CDR3 sequence: CASRTGTSGSTDTQYF. The CDR3 region has the DNA TGTGCCAGCAGGACGGGGACTAGCGGGAGTACAGATACGCAGTATTTT.

The chain links TRBV7-2 to TRBJ2-7; 9 nucleotides match TRBD1. CDR1 and CDR2 (germline): SGHTA, FQGNSA. The V segment lost 6 bases and the J segment 3 bases; nucleotides outside the gene matches: 9. This CDR3 contains 15 residues. The CDR3 loop is CASSPMTGGIYEQYF. The CDR3 bases are TGTGCCAGCAGTCCGATGACAGGGGGGATCTACGAGCAGTACTTC.

The rearrangement joins TRBV11-2 to TRBJ1-2; D may be TRBD1 (5 bases). CDR1 is SGHAT and CDR2 is FQNNGV in the germline V gene. Trimming stripped 6 bases from V and 4 bases from J, with 15 bases between. The length of the CDR3 is 14 residues. CDR3 nucleotides: TGTGCCAGCAGTCCCGGGGGTTGGGGCTATGGCTACACCTTC. It specifies CASSPGGWGYGYTF. Variable domain in full (rest from reference TRBV11-2 and TRBJ1-2): EAGVAQSPRYKIIEKRQSVAFWCNPISGHATLYWYQQILGQGPKLLIQFQNNGVVDDSQLPKDRFSAERLKGVDSTLKIQPAKLEDSAVYLCASSPGGWGYGYTFGSGTRLTVV.

This clone was found a few times. The chain has TRBV14 and TRBJ2-5, with a possible D match to TRBD1 (5 bases). Deletions cut 0 bases from V and 7 bases from J, with 15 bases between. The CDR3 runs 15 residues. Germline V gene lookup returns CDR1 SGHDN and CDR2 FVKESK. The DNA of the CDR3 is TGTGCCAGCAGCCAAGATCCTCCCAGGGCCGGGACCCAGTACTTC. Translation: CASSQDPPRAGTQYF.

This rearrangement joins TRBV19 to TRBJ1-5; D remains unclear. The CDR3 consists of 13 residues. V was pared by 4 bases and J by 7 bases, with 11 bases between. From germline, CDR1 is LNHDA and CDR2 SQIVND (reference sequence). CDR3 region: CASSKMSGQPQHF. CDR3 bases: TGTGCCAGTAGTAAAATGAGTGGACAGCCCCAGCATTTT. Variable domain in full (rest from reference TRBV19 and TRBJ1-5): DGGITQSPKYLFRKEGQNVTLSCEQNLNHDAMYWYRQDPGQGLRLIYYSQIVNDFQKGDIAEGYSVSREKKESFPLTVTSAQKNPTAFYLCASSKMSGQPQHFGDGTRLSIL.

CDR3 region: CASSPYPAFPYEQYF. In nucleotides, the CDR3 is TGTGCCAGCAGTCCGTATCCAGCATTCCCCTACGAGCAGTACTTC. V gene TRBV28 combines with J gene TRBJ2-7; D remains unclear. The CDR3 totals 15 residues. V was pared by 5 bases and J by 2 bases, with 16 bases between. Germline V gene lookup returns CDR1 MDHEN and CDR2 SYDVKM.

This clone was counted a single time. V usage is TRBV6-5 and J usage is TRBJ1-2, with D unresolved. This CDR3 contains 14 residues. Germline V gene lookup returns CDR1 MNHEY and CDR2 SVGAGI. Trimming stripped 7 bases from V and 6 bases from J, with 18 bases between. The CDR3 spells CASKHLRSADGYTF. CDR3 coding DNA: TGTGCCAGCAAACACCTACGCTCCGCTGATGGCTACACCTTC.